The 13 T cell receptor beta chains in this list originate from one sample, sequenced in a study of T cell repertoires in cytomegalovirus infection. TCRdb processed the reads anew with MiXCR; each CDR3 protein has one entry. The sample holds tens of thousands of distinct CDR3 sequences; more than 20% are singletons and the top ten take roughly 79%. Their antigens remain unidentified. Sample: PBMCs, sequenced either directly or after in vitro stimulation (not recorded which). The receptors were sampled from a human donor in good health (CMV status not recorded). Some clones in this sample may be carry-over from other donors' samples.

This clonotype was detected only a few times. The chain links TRBV20-1 to TRBJ2-1; D may be TRBD2 (5 bases). CDR1 is DFQATT and CDR2 is SNEGSKA in the germline V gene (reference sequence). The CDR3 has 15 residues. V dropped 0 bases and J dropped 4 bases, with 13 bases sitting between them. Written as DNA, the CDR3 is TGCAGTGCTAGAGATCCGGGAATGGTGTACAATGAGCAGTTCTTC. This encodes CSARDPGMVYNEQFF.

V gene TRBV29-1 combines with J gene TRBJ1-3, with a weak D call TRBD1 (5 bases). Looked up from germline, CDR1 is SQVTM and CDR2 is ANQGSEA. The CDR3 consists of 13 residues. Trimming removed 4 bases at V and 1 base at J, with 8 bases between. DNA of the CDR3: TGCAGCGTTGGGGGGGGATCTGGAAACACCATATATTTT. The encoded protein is CSVGGGSGNTIYF.

The genes are TRBV5-6 and TRBJ2-7; D may be TRBD1 (5 bases). The CDR3 extends over 14 amino acids. Trimming took off 2 bases at V and 0 bases at J, with 9 bases between the two ends. Germline V lookup: CDR1 SGHDT, CDR2 YYEEEE. Written as DNA, the CDR3 is TGTGCCAGCAGCTTCGTTCAGGGCTCCTACGAGCAGTACTTC. It specifies CASSFVQGSYEQYF.

This clonotype has only a few counts. The V call is TRBV10-3, the J call TRBJ1-5; D is ambiguous. Trimming left V 0 bases short and J 7 bases short, with 7 bases between. There are 13 residues in the CDR3. Germline V lookup: CDR1 ENHRY, CDR2 SYGVKD. The CDR3 protein is CAISESTGQPQHF. In DNA, the CDR3 is TGTGCCATCAGTGAGTCAACGGGCCAGCCCCAGCATTTT.

The chain couples TRBV5-4 to TRBJ2-3, with D possibly matching TRBD1 (5 bases). The germline V and J ends were trimmed by 4 bases and 2 bases, with 11 bases remaining between them. CDR1 and CDR2 from the germline V gene are SGHNT and YYREEE (reference sequence). This CDR3 contains 14 residues. The CDR3 protein is CASSRQGATDTQYF. CDR3 in DNA: TGTGCCAGCAGCCGACAAGGGGCCACAGATACGCAGTATTTT.

This clonotype was seen a handful of times. This chain connects TRBV7-2 to TRBJ2-5; possibly TRBD2 for D (5 bases). This CDR3 region has 14 residues. Trimming removed 4 bases from V and 4 bases from J, with 13 bases in between. Germline V CDR1 and CDR2: SGHTA, FQGNSA. CDR3 nucleotide sequence: TGTGCCAGCAGCTACCAAGATCGGGGAGAGACCCAGTACTTC. Its translation: CASSYQDRGETQYF.

This clonotype appeared a few times. V usage is TRBV12-3 or TRBV12-4 and J usage is TRBJ2-7; D is uncertain. The CDR3 loop spans 14 amino acids. V lost 6 bases and J lost 4, with 16 bases in between. The CDR3 nucleotides read TGTGCCAGCAGCCTGAACAGTGGGTCTTACGAGCAGTACTTC. It is translated as CASSLNSGSYEQYF.

The sample holds many counts of this clonotype. V is TRBV7-2 and J is TRBJ2-5, with TRBD1 matching over 11 bases. J lost 2 bases, V lost 2 bases, and 4 bases had no gene match. The CDR3 runs 16 residues. Germline V gene data show CDR1 as SGHTA and CDR2 as FQGNSA. The CDR3 DNA follows: TGTGCCAGCAGCTTACAGGGACAGGGGGAACAAGAGACCCAGTACTTC. It specifies CASSLQGQGEQETQYF.

This chain uses TRBV30 with TRBJ2-3; possible D gene TRBD1, 5 bases. The CDR3 runs to 13 residues. Trimming pared 3 bases from V and 1 base from J, leaving 8 bases between. Germline loops: CDR1 GTSNPN, CDR2 SVGIG (reference sequence). As DNA, the CDR3 is TGTGCCTGGAGAGGGGCCGGCACAGATACGCAGTATTTT. Translating gives CAWRGAGTDTQYF.

The rearrangement joins TRBV29-1 to TRBJ2-1; 12 bases are a match to TRBD2. V was clipped by 6 bases and J by 5 bases; unmatched bases: 8. CDR3 size: 15 residues. Germline V lookup: CDR1 SQVTM, CDR2 ANQGSEA. The CDR3 nucleotides are TGCAGCGTGAGAAGACTAGCGGGAGATGACAATGAGCAGTTCTTC. Its protein is CSVRRLAGDDNEQFF.

V is TRBV6-6 and J is TRBJ1-2, with TRBD1 as a possible D gene (5 bases). Germline-derived CDR1 and CDR2 are MNHNY and SVGAGI (reference sequence). Trimming took off 2 bases at V and 4 bases at J, with 14 bases between the two ends. The CDR3 has 15 residues. CDR3 protein: CASSYGRDLSYGYTF. The CDR3 coding sequence is TGTGCCAGCAGTTACGGGAGGGACTTGAGCTATGGCTACACCTTC.

This clonotype was seen many times. DNA of the CDR3: TGTGCCAGCAGCTTATTTGCCGGGGCTAGCGGATTCCCCGGGGAGCTGTTTTTT. Its protein is CASSLFAGASGFPGELFF. The gene calls are TRBV7-9 and TRBJ2-2; 7 nucleotides match TRBD2. Looked up from germline, CDR1 is SEHNR and CDR2 is FQNEAQ (reference sequence). The ends lost 2 bases at V and 6 bases at J; junction bases unmatched: 15. The CDR3 has 18 residues.

This clonotype was found many times. The V gene is TRBV7-8, the J gene TRBJ2-5, with D unresolved. The V end lost 0 bases, the J end lost 5 bases, and 10 bases lay between the germline ends. The CDR3 has 14 amino acids. Germline CDR1 SGHVS, CDR2 FQNEAQ. CDR3 sequence: CASSLASQSETQYF. CDR3 DNA: TGTGCCAGCAGCTTAGCGTCACAGTCTGAGACCCAGTACTTC.